The rows below give T cell receptor beta chains drawn from one sample of a study of T cell repertoires in cytomegalovirus infection. TCRdb re-derived calls from the reads in MiXCR, one entry per CDR3 protein. The table shows a few hundred thousand distinct CDR3 sequences, with about an eighth occurring only once. Sequencing was done on a sample of PBMCs. The receptors here all came from a human donor in good health (CMV status not recorded). Some clones in this sample may be carry-over from other donors' samples. The CDR3 runs from the conserved cysteine through the conserved F or W. D genes are given only for firm matches. Clone size is given for some rows only: seen once, a few or many times, or a class if the clone is expanded.

j_gene: TRBJ1-1; v_gene: TRBV12-3/TRBV12-4; abundance: many; d_gene: NA; CDR3aa: CASYRRGNMNTEAFF; CDR3nt: TGTGCCAGCTACCGCAGGGGAAACATGAACACTGAAGCTTTCTTT
j_gene: TRBJ2-3; v_gene: TRBV6-5; abundance: many; d_gene: TRBD2; CDR3aa: CASRPTSGTDTQYF; CDR3nt: TGTGCCAGCAGGCCCACTAGCGGCACAGATACGCAGTATTTT
j_gene: TRBJ2-5; v_gene: TRBV7-3; abundance: few; d_gene: NA; CDR3aa: CASSFPGETQYF; CDR3nt: TGTGCCAGCAGCTTCCCCGGAGAGACCCAGTACTTC
j_gene: TRBJ2-7; v_gene: TRBV28; abundance: many; d_gene: TRBD1; CDR3aa: CASSSSGTGQYEQYF; CDR3nt: TGTGCCAGCAGTTCCTCCGGGACAGGGCAATACGAGCAGTACTTC
j_gene: TRBJ2-1; v_gene: TRBV6-5; abundance: many; d_gene: TRBD1; CDR3aa: CASRRTGGYYEQFF; CDR3nt: TGTGCCAGCAGAAGGACAGGGGGCTACTATGAGCAGTTCTTC
j_gene: TRBJ2-3; v_gene: TRBV20-1; abundance: few; d_gene: TRBD1; CDR3aa: CSARDLRTGATQYF; CDR3nt: TGCAGTGCTAGAGATCTAAGGACAGGGGCTACGCAGTATTTT
j_gene: TRBJ1-1; v_gene: TRBV5-6; abundance: many; d_gene: TRBD1; CDR3aa: CASSYRQGAEAFF; CDR3nt: TGTGCCAGCAGCTATCGACAGGGCGCTGAAGCTTTCTTT
j_gene: TRBJ1-2; v_gene: TRBV7-2; abundance: many; d_gene: TRBD1; CDR3aa: CASSTGTGGPPLMRGYTF; CDR3nt: TGTGCCAGCAGCACAGGGACAGGCGGGCCCCCGTTGATGCGTGGCTACACCTTC
j_gene: TRBJ2-6; v_gene: TRBV19; abundance: NA; d_gene: NA; CDR3aa: CASSIGQFSSGANVLIF; CDR3nt: TGTGCCAGTAGTATTGGACAGTTCAGCTCTGGGGCCAACGTCCTGATTTTC
j_gene: TRBJ2-3; v_gene: TRBV12-3/TRBV12-4; abundance: NA; d_gene: TRBD2; CDR3aa: CASRFRGGAFVDTQYF; CDR3nt: TGTGCCAGCAGGTTCCGGGGGGGAGCGTTCGTGGATACGCAGTATTTT
j_gene: TRBJ1-1; v_gene: TRBV27; abundance: few; d_gene: TRBD1; CDR3aa: CASRPGQVNTEAFF; CDR3nt: TGTGCCAGCAGGCCGGGACAGGTGAACACTGAAGCTTTCTTT
j_gene: TRBJ2-1; v_gene: TRBV12-3/TRBV12-4; abundance: many; d_gene: TRBD2; CDR3aa: CASSFWLSGGPNEQFF; CDR3nt: TGTGCCAGCAGTTTCTGGCTTAGCGGGGGCCCGAATGAGCAGTTCTTC
j_gene: TRBJ2-3; v_gene: TRBV7-2; abundance: many; d_gene: TRBD2; CDR3aa: CASRPAGTRNTDTQYF; CDR3nt: TGTGCCAGCAGACCCGCCGGGACTAGAAACACAGATACGCAGTATTTT
j_gene: TRBJ1-1; v_gene: TRBV6-2/TRBV6-3; abundance: many; d_gene: NA; CDR3aa: CASSAGATAYYTEAFF; CDR3nt: TGTGCCAGCAGTGCGGGGGCAACCGCTTACTACACTGAAGCTTTCTTT
j_gene: TRBJ2-3; v_gene: TRBV7-9; abundance: many; d_gene: TRBD2; CDR3aa: CASSPEFPREGKDTQYF; CDR3nt: TGTGCCAGCAGCCCAGAATTCCCGCGGGAGGGCAAGGATACGCAGTATTTT
j_gene: TRBJ2-1; v_gene: TRBV4-1; abundance: many; d_gene: TRBD2; CDR3aa: CASSHTGLAEYNEQFF; CDR3nt: TGCGCCAGCAGCCATACCGGACTAGCGGAATACAATGAGCAGTTCTTC
j_gene: TRBJ1-2; v_gene: TRBV7-2; abundance: many; d_gene: TRBD1; CDR3aa: CASSLGDRSSGYTF; CDR3nt: TGTGCCAGCAGCTTGGGGGACAGGAGTAGTGGCTACACCTTC
j_gene: TRBJ2-1; v_gene: TRBV28; abundance: many; d_gene: TRBD2; CDR3aa: CASSFPFGSGRSDEQFF; CDR3nt: TGTGCCAGCAGTTTCCCTTTTGGTAGCGGGAGGTCGGATGAGCAGTTCTTC
j_gene: TRBJ2-5; v_gene: TRBV4-2; abundance: many; d_gene: TRBD2; CDR3aa: CASSQDLRLAGGETQYF; CDR3nt: TGTGCCAGCAGCCAAGATCTTCGACTAGCGGGTGGAGAGACCCAGTACTTC
j_gene: TRBJ2-7; v_gene: TRBV19; abundance: few; d_gene: TRBD1; CDR3aa: CASQPGQNSYEQYF; CDR3nt: TGTGCCAGCCAACCGGGACAGAACTCCTACGAGCAGTACTTC
j_gene: TRBJ2-3; v_gene: TRBV7-2; abundance: many; d_gene: NA; CDR3aa: CASSPTGTTDTQYF; CDR3nt: TGTGCCAGCAGCCCTACAGGGACCACAGATACGCAGTATTTT
j_gene: TRBJ2-7; v_gene: TRBV6-2/TRBV6-3; abundance: many; d_gene: TRBD2; CDR3aa: CASRRPAGATSYEQYF; CDR3nt: TGTGCCAGCAGGCGGCCTGCGGGAGCGACCTCCTACGAGCAGTACTTC
j_gene: TRBJ1-4; v_gene: TRBV7-2; abundance: many; d_gene: NA; CDR3aa: CASTTSPISVFF; CDR3nt: TGTGCCAGCACGACTTCCCCCATCTCGGTGTTTTTT
j_gene: TRBJ2-4; v_gene: TRBV7-6; abundance: many; d_gene: NA; CDR3aa: CASISSPGTPPGNIQYF; CDR3nt: TGTGCCAGCATCTCTTCCCCCGGGACACCCCCTGGAAACATTCAGTACTTC
j_gene: TRBJ2-3; v_gene: TRBV7-2; abundance: many; d_gene: NA; CDR3aa: CASRPSFGTDTQYF; CDR3nt: TGTGCCAGCAGGCCCAGTTTTGGCACAGATACGCAGTATTTT
j_gene: TRBJ2-7; v_gene: TRBV6-2/TRBV6-3; abundance: few; d_gene: NA; CDR3aa: CASSDHHAGWDYEQYF; CDR3nt: TGTGCCAGCAGCGACCACCATGCGGGCTGGGACTACGAGCAGTACTTC
j_gene: TRBJ2-3; v_gene: TRBV19; abundance: NA; d_gene: NA; CDR3aa: CASSIYSATDTQYF; CDR3nt: TGTGCCAGTAGTATATACAGCGCCACAGATACGCAGTATTTT
j_gene: TRBJ2-2; v_gene: TRBV7-3; abundance: NA; d_gene: TRBD2; CDR3aa: CASSSVSGSVTGELFF; CDR3nt: TGTGCCAGCAGCTCCGTTAGCGGGAGTGTCACCGGGGAGCTGTTTTTT
j_gene: TRBJ2-7; v_gene: TRBV2; abundance: many; d_gene: NA; CDR3aa: CASSDRGYEQYF; CDR3nt: TGTGCCAGCAGTGACAGGGGCTACGAGCAGTACTTC
j_gene: TRBJ1-1; v_gene: TRBV20-1; abundance: few; d_gene: NA; CDR3aa: CSATSGRVWMGEAFF; CDR3nt: TGCAGTGCAACATCCGGGAGGGTCTGGATGGGTGAAGCTTTCTTT
j_gene: TRBJ1-4; v_gene: TRBV6-1; abundance: few; d_gene: NA; CDR3aa: CASSDGLTNEKLFF; CDR3nt: TGTGCCAGCAGTGACGGACTGACGAATGAAAAACTGTTTTTT
j_gene: TRBJ2-7; v_gene: TRBV15; abundance: NA; d_gene: NA; CDR3aa: CATSRELTGTYEQYF; CDR3nt: TGTGCCACCAGCAGAGAGCTCACGGGGACCTACGAGCAGTACTTC
j_gene: TRBJ1-6; v_gene: TRBV7-2; abundance: many; d_gene: TRBD1; CDR3aa: CASSLPTGVNSPLHF; CDR3nt: TGTGCCAGCAGCCTTCCGACAGGGGTAAATTCACCCCTCCACTTT
j_gene: TRBJ2-5; v_gene: TRBV9; abundance: NA; d_gene: NA; CDR3aa: CASSVGDGKETQYF; CDR3nt: TGTGCCAGCAGCGTAGGAGACGGGAAAGAGACCCAGTACTTC
j_gene: TRBJ2-1; v_gene: TRBV25-1; abundance: few; d_gene: NA; CDR3aa: CASSLSTNSKFF; CDR3nt: TGTGCCAGCAGTTTGAGCACCAACTCCAAGTTCTTC
j_gene: TRBJ1-2; v_gene: TRBV27; abundance: NA; d_gene: NA; CDR3aa: CASRFRSYYGYTF; CDR3nt: TGTGCCAGCAGGTTTCGGTCCTACTATGGCTACACCTTC
j_gene: TRBJ1-5; v_gene: TRBV7-2; abundance: many; d_gene: NA; CDR3aa: CASSLDLGAGQPQHF; CDR3nt: TGTGCCAGCAGCTTAGATCTAGGGGCCGGTCAGCCCCAGCATTTT
j_gene: TRBJ2-3; v_gene: TRBV15; abundance: few; d_gene: NA; CDR3aa: CATSRDDADTQYF; CDR3nt: TGTGCCACCAGCAGAGATGACGCAGATACGCAGTATTTT
j_gene: TRBJ2-2; v_gene: TRBV7-2; abundance: many; d_gene: NA; CDR3aa: CASSRDGFTGELFF; CDR3nt: TGTGCCAGCAGCCGGGACGGGTTCACCGGGGAGCTGTTTTTT
j_gene: TRBJ2-7; v_gene: TRBV6-2/TRBV6-3; abundance: few; d_gene: NA; CDR3aa: CASSYSTLREQYF; CDR3nt: TGTGCCAGCAGTTACTCGACTCTCCGTGAGCAGTACTTC
j_gene: TRBJ2-7; v_gene: TRBV12-3/TRBV12-4; abundance: many; d_gene: NA; CDR3aa: CASSPKGLTGEQYF; CDR3nt: TGTGCCAGCAGCCCTAAAGGGCTCACAGGGGAGCAGTACTTC
j_gene: TRBJ2-7; v_gene: TRBV6-6; abundance: few; d_gene: NA; CDR3aa: CASTQDGSSYEQYF; CDR3nt: TGTGCCAGCACTCAAGACGGGAGTTCCTACGAGCAGTACTTC